Many counts were recorded for the clone carrying this T cell receptor beta chain. The sample comes from a study of T cells in Graves' hyperthyroidism and ophthalmopathy. The wider study: Blood was drawn when the patient was first diagnosed and still untreated.

TCR beta CDR3 sequences were amplified from RNA transcripts. The TCR CDR3 was amplified in a first-round RT-PCR using the HTBI primer set. TCRdb redid the calling of the multiplex PCR reads with MiXCR, one entry per CDR3 protein. The data contain approximately 330,000 distinct CDR3 sequences, around 20% of them singletons. The CDR3 runs 12 residues. The ends were cut back, 5 bases at V and 2 bases at J, with 6 bases in the middle. Graves' hyperthyroidism is called stable when ophthalmopathy does not progress within 18 months. The sample consisted of blood. This rearrangement joins TRBV12-3 or TRBV12-4 to TRBJ2-5; unclear D gene. This TCR derives from a woman aged 50 to 60 with Graves' hyperthyroidism. CDR3 amino acids: CASSVLQETQYF. Written as DNA, the CDR3 is TGTGCCAGCAGTGTACTTCAAGAGACCCAGTACTTC.